The entry that follows covers one TCR beta chain sequence. Its antigen remains unknown. Primers included in the PCR were 60 Vbeta and 13 Jbeta primers. Only in-frame clones appear in the TCRdb table, and some are missing; sequencing was by immunoSEQ multiplex PCR. This sample yields more than 150,000 clones, of which around 77% are seen a single time; under 2% belongs to the top ten. There are 14 residues in the CDR3. This sample was taken from a study of cytomegalovirus exposure and HLA in healthy donors. Study results and limitations: Accurate predictions that matched the HLA-A and HLA-B alleles of most subjects were reportedly made from TCR beta sequences.

Material for sequencing was PBMCs. The rearrangement links TRBV21-1 to TRBJ1-1; the D call of TRBD1 is as the table states it, not checked on the DNA. TRBV21-1 is annotated as a pseudogene. The TCR sequence derives from a woman aged 30 to 39 in good health and CMV-seronegative. The CDR3: CASSKGGGLSEAFF. The DNA of the CDR3 is TGTGCCAGCAGCAAAGGAGGGGGTCTATCTGAAGCTTTCTTT.